The 20 T cell receptor beta chains in this list originate from one sample, sequenced in a study of blood T cell repertoires in COVID-19. Sequencing used immunoSEQ multiplex PCR; TCRdb keeps in-frame clones, though not all of them. In the table there are around 230,000 clones, approximately 90% of which are singletons. Material for sequencing was PBMCs or T cells enriched from blood (not recorded which). These receptors originate from a woman between 35 and 50 years old with acute COVID-19.

This CDR3 is CASSPECTQNTEAFF. In nucleotides, the CDR3 is TGTGCCAGCAGCCCGGAGTGCACCCAGAACACTGAAGCTTTCTTT. V and J are TRBV21-1 and TRBJ1-1. TRBV21-1 is designated a pseudogene. CDR3 length: 15 residues.

The rearrangement links TRBV19 to TRBJ1-2; TRBD1 matches 7 bases. Germline CDR1 and CDR2: LNHDA and SQIVND (reference sequence). V gave up 9 bases and J gave up 8 bases; unmatched junction bases: 12. The CDR3 covers 13 residues. Here the CDR3 reads CASGYYRGEGYTF. CDR3 bases: TGTGCCAGCGGTTACTACAGGGGCGAGGGCTACACCTTC.

This clone was picked up one time. V and J are TRBV5-1 and TRBJ1-1, with D hard to call. The CDR3 covers 15 residues. The V gene lost 0 bases and the J gene lost 0 bases, with 9 bases spanning the gap. CDR1 and CDR2 from the germline V gene are SGHRS and YFSETQ. The CDR3 reads CASSLATSVNTEAFF. In DNA form, the CDR3 reads TGCGCCAGCAGCTTGGCCACGTCGGTGAACACTGAAGCTTTCTTT. Complete variable domain (other parts from reference TRBV5-1 and TRBJ1-1): KAGVTQTPRYLIKTRGQQVTLSCSPISGHRSVSWYQQTPGQGLQFLFEYFSETQRNKGNFPGRFSGRQFSNSRSEMNVSTLELGDSALYLCASSLATSVNTEAFFGQGTRLTVV.

The chain has TRBV27 and TRBJ2-7; D ambiguous. The CDR3 extends over 12 amino acids. Germline loops: CDR1 MNHEY, CDR2 SMNVEV (reference sequence). The V end lost 7 bases, the J end lost 3 bases, and 10 bases lay between the germline ends. CDR3 amino acids: CASISPYYEQYF. In DNA, the CDR3 is TGTGCCAGCATATCCCCCTACTACGAGCAGTACTTC.

J is TRBJ1-4 and V is TRBV10-3; the match to TRBD1 covers 11 bases. The CDR3 spans 14 residues. The V segment lost 6 bases and the J segment 6 bases; nucleotides outside the gene matches: 3. CDR1 ENHRY and CDR2 SYGVKD come from the germline V gene. CDR3 protein: CAIRGGQGDEKLFF. CDR3 sequence (DNA): TGTGCCATCAGGGGGGGACAGGGGGATGAAAAACTGTTTTTT.

The V gene is TRBV2, the J gene TRBJ1-2; 8 positions agree with TRBD1. This CDR3 region has 14 residues. V lost 5 bases to trimming and J lost 3 bases; unmatched junction nucleotides: 5. Germline values: CDR1 SNHLY, CDR2 FYNNEI. CDR3 sequence: CASSKKQGDYGYTF. CDR3 DNA sequence: TGTGCCAGCAGTAAAAAACAGGGGGACTATGGCTACACCTTC.

The V and J genes are TRBV6-5 and TRBJ1-3; a possible D gene is TRBD1 (6 bases). Trimming took off 6 bases at V and 4 bases at J, with 13 bases between the two ends. This CDR3 comprises 14 residues. Per germline, CDR1 MNHEY and CDR2 SVGAGI. This chain's CDR3 is CASSYGGGGNTIYF. As DNA, the CDR3 is TGTGCCAGCAGCTACGGGGGGGGCGGAAACACCATATATTTT.

The chain employs TRBV4-2 and TRBJ1-1; maybe TRBD1 (6 bases). CDR3 length equals 13 residues. V lost 4 bases to trimming and J lost 8 bases, with 14 bases between them. In germline, CDR1 is LGHNA, CDR2 YNFKEQ. In DNA form, the CDR3 reads TGTGCCAGCAGCCCTAACATCGGGACAGAAGCTTTCTTT. This encodes CASSPNIGTEAFF.

This clone has only one observation. V usage is TRBV6-2 or TRBV6-3 and J usage is TRBJ2-5; 8 positions match TRBD2. J lost 5 bases, V lost 6 bases, and 5 bases had no gene match. This CDR3 contains 13 residues. Germline-derived CDR1 and CDR2 are MNHEY and SVGEGT. The DNA for the CDR3 is TGTGCCAGCAGCCGGGGGGGCGTGGAGACCCAGTACTTC. This codes for CASSRGGVETQYF.

V usage is TRBV5-1 and J usage is TRBJ1-1; maybe TRBD1 (6 bases). V was shortened by 4 bases and J by 1 base, with 17 bases between the two germline ends. This CDR3 spans 16 amino acids. Germline loops: CDR1 SGHRS, CDR2 YFSETQ. The CDR3 spells CASSLAGGLGNTEAFF. The CDR3 region has the DNA TGCGCCAGCAGCCTGGCGGGGGGCTTGGGGAACACTGAAGCTTTCTTT.

The chain joins TRBV5-1 to TRBJ2-1; D is unclear. CDR3 length: 14 amino acids. V was trimmed by 0 bases and J by 6 bases, leaving 10 bases between them. Germline-derived CDR1 and CDR2 are SGHRS and YFSETQ. The CDR3: CASSLASGFNEQFF. For the CDR3, the DNA is TGCGCCAGCAGCTTGGCGTCGGGTTTCAATGAGCAGTTCTTC.

The chain has TRBV10-3 and TRBJ1-2; 12 positions agree with TRBD1. V gave up 6 bases and J gave up 6 bases; unmatched junction bases: 5. The CDR3 contains 14 residues. Germline values: CDR1 ENHRY, CDR2 SYGVKD. The CDR3 sequence is CAISGTGGDNGYTF. As DNA, the CDR3 is TGTGCCATCAGCGGGACAGGGGGCGATAATGGCTACACCTTC.

This chain connects TRBV24-1 to TRBJ2-1; 9 nucleotides agree with TRBD2. Germline-derived CDR1 and CDR2 are KGHDR and SFDVKD. The CDR3 has 19 residues. V was pared by 0 bases and J by 2 bases, with 10 bases of the junction left unmatched. The CDR3 region is CATSDLDISGRATYNEQFF. The CDR3 nucleotides are TGTGCCACCAGTGATTTGGACATTAGCGGGAGAGCCACCTACAATGAGCAGTTCTTC.

The genes are TRBV19 and TRBJ2-4, with D perhaps TRBD1 (6 bases). V was clipped by 5 bases and J by 0 bases, with 11 bases between them. Looked up from germline, CDR1 is LNHDA and CDR2 is SQIVND (reference sequence). The CDR3 is 15 amino acids. The CDR3 reads CASSAPGEAKNIQYF. For the CDR3, the DNA is TGTGCCAGTAGTGCCCCAGGGGAAGCCAAAAACATTCAGTACTTC. Drawing the rest from reference TRBV19 and TRBJ2-4, the complete variable domain is DGGITQSPKYLFRKEGQNVTLSCEQNLNHDAMYWYRQDPGQGLRLIYYSQIVNDFQKGDIAEGYSVSREKKESFPLTVTSAQKNPTAFYLCASSAPGEAKNIQYFGAGTRLSVL.

The chain combines TRBV7-9 with TRBJ1-1, with TRBD1 as a possible D gene (5 bases). This CDR3 is built from 15 residues. V lost 5 bases, J lost 0 bases, and 13 bases lay in between. CDR1 is SEHNR, CDR2 FQNEAQ, per germline (reference sequence). As DNA, the CDR3 is TGTGCCAGCAGCCCACAGGACCTAGTGAACACTGAAGCTTTCTTT. It encodes CASSPQDLVNTEAFF.

The chain employs TRBV29-1 and TRBJ1-1; the D is unclear. V dropped 6 bases and J dropped 1 base, with 15 bases sitting between them. This CDR3 has 14 amino acids. Germline CDR1 and CDR2: SQVTM and ANQGSEA. Here the CDR3 reads CSVRAGGGNTEAFF. CDR3 DNA: TGCAGCGTCCGGGCGGGAGGAGGGAACACTGAAGCTTTCTTT.

This chain joins TRBV29-1 and TRBJ1-4, with a possible D match to TRBD1 (5 bases). The CDR3 totals 17 residues. Germline CDR1 reads SQVTM; CDR2 reads ANQGSEA. The V and J ends lost 1 base and 3 bases respectively, with 18 bases between them. CDR3 in DNA: TGCAGCGTTGAAGGCCTGGGCGGGGGAGGATCTAATGAAAAACTGTTTTTT. It translates to CSVEGLGGGGSNEKLFF.

The chain recombines TRBV6-2 or TRBV6-3 with TRBJ2-1, with 11 bases aligning to TRBD2. Germline V gene sequence: CDR1 MNHEY, CDR2 SVGEGT. Unmatched junction bases numbered 7, after V lost 4 bases and J lost 5 bases. The CDR3 is made up of 16 amino acids. CDR3 protein: CASSSDSGGADNEQFF. The CDR3 nucleotides are TGTGCCAGCAGTTCCGATAGCGGGGGGGCCGACAATGAGCAGTTCTTC.

The gene calls are TRBV18 and TRBJ2-2; 7 nucleotides agree with TRBD1. This CDR3 region has 17 residues. CDR1 and CDR2 from the germline V gene are KGHSH and LQKENI. J was trimmed by 0 bases and V by 0 bases; bases with no gene match: 4. The CDR3 protein is CASSPPTRGTNTGELFF. CDR3 DNA: TGTGCCAGCTCACCACCGACCAGGGGGACGAACACCGGGGAGCTGTTTTTT.

The chain joins TRBV5-1 to TRBJ1-1; 7 positions agree with TRBD1. CDR1 and CDR2 (germline): SGHRS, YFSETQ. The CDR3 is 14 residues long. V shed 4 bases, J shed 1 base, and the junction held 4 bases outside the gene matches. The CDR3 reads CASSVRQGNTEAFF. Here the CDR3 DNA reads TGCGCCAGCAGCGTACGACAGGGGAACACTGAAGCTTTCTTT.